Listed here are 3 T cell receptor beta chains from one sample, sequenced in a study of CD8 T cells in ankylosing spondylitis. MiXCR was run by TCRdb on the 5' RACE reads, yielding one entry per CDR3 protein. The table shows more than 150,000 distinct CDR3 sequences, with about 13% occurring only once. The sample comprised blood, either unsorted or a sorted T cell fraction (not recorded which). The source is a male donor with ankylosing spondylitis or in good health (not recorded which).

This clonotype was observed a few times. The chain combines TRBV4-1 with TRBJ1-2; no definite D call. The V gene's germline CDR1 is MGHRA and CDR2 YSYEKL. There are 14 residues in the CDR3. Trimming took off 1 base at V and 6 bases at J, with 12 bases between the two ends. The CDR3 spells CASSQGERTDGYTF. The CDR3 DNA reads TGCGCCAGCAGCCAAGGAGAACGGACGGATGGCTACACCTTC.

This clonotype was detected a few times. The CDR3 DNA follows: TGTGCCAGCAGCTGGGCGGTAGGACAGGTTAATTCCTACGAGCAGTACTTC. It specifies CASSWAVGQVNSYEQYF. The chain carries TRBV7-9 and TRBJ2-7, with 7 bases aligning to TRBD1. V shed 4 bases, J shed 1 base, and the junction held 13 bases outside the gene matches. The CDR3 contains 17 residues. CDR1 is SEHNR and CDR2 is FQNEAQ in the germline V gene (reference sequence).

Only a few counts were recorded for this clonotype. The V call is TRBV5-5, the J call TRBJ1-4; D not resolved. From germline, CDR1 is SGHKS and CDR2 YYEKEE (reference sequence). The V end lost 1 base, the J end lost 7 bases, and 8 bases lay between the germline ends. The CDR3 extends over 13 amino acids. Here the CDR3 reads CASSLWIGEKLFF. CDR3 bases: TGTGCCAGCAGCTTGTGGATTGGTGAAAAACTGTTTTTT.